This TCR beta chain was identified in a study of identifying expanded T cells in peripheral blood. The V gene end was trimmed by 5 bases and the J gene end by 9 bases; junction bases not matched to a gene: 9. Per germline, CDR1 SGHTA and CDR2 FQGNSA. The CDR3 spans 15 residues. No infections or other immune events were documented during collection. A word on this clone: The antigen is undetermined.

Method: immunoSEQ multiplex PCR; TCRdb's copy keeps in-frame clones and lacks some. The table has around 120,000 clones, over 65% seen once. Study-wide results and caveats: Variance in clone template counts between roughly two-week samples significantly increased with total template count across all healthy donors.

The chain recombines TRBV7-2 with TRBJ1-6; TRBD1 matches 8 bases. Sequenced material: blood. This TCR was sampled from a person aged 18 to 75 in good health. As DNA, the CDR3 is TGTGCCAGCAGCCTACAGGGGGGTGATATTTCACCCCTCCACTTT. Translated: CASSLQGGDISPLHF.